The source of this T cell receptor (beta chain) is a study of cytomegalovirus exposure and HLA in healthy donors. Study conclusions and caveats: Fewer than 20,000 TCR beta sequences were associated with HLA alleles at 0.05 false discovery rate in a later analysis. In vitro data verified three CMV-associated chains as specific for CMV antigens.

This PCR relied on a set of 60 Vbeta primers and 13 Jbeta primers. Repertoires were generated with immunoSEQ multiplex PCR, while TCRdb's copy carries only in-frame clones and drops some. The table shows approximately 140,000 clones, with 66% occurring only once. Comment on this clone: The antigen is unknown.

The CDR3 is made up of 14 amino acids. Germline CDR1 and CDR2: ENHRY and SYGVKD. J lost 5 bases, V lost 6 bases, and 6 bases had no gene match. The receptor's source is an older woman in good health and CMV-seronegative. Input material: PBMCs. The chain carries TRBV10-3 and TRBJ2-3; 9 bases are a match to TRBD1. CDR3 amino acids: CAIRSDRGRDTQYF. Here the CDR3 DNA reads TGTGCCATCAGATCGGACAGGGGCAGAGATACGCAGTATTTT.